The 13 T cell receptor beta chains below all came from one sample that was sequenced in a study of beta chain features in type 1 diabetes. Sequencing targeted expressed TCRB transcripts, as all isolated RNA had been reverse transcribed. The table came from immunoSEQ multiplex PCR; TCRdb's copy has only in-frame clones and leaves some out. The table includes 300,000 to 400,000 clones, roughly 13% detected once. Their antigens remain unidentified. Regarding the study as a whole: Type 1 diabetes patients had moderately but significantly shorter TCRB CDR3s in all four CD4+ subsets.

The sequencing input was naive CD4+ T cells from blood. The source is a woman aged 18-29 years with type 1 diabetes.

In the case of this clone: Other DNA variants within this sample encode the same CDR3. V and J are TRBV9 and TRBJ2-1; 9 bases line up with TRBD2. Germline V gene data show CDR1 as SGDLS and CDR2 as YYNGEE. CDR3 length: 15 residues. V gave up 0 bases and J gave up 4 bases; unmatched junction bases: 2. This CDR3 is CASSVGTSVYNEQFF. CDR3 nucleotide sequence: TGTGCCAGCAGCGTAGGGACTAGCGTATACAATGAGCAGTTCTTC. The full variable domain, its missing parts supplied by reference TRBV9 and TRBJ2-1, is DSGVTQTPKHLITATGQRVTLRCSPRSGDLSVYWYQQSLDQGLQFLIQYYNGEERAKGNILERFSAQQFPDLHSELNLSSLELGDSALYFCASSVGTSVYNEQFFGPGTRLTVL.

This clone has more than one count but fewer than ten. V and J are TRBV27 and TRBJ2-5, with D possibly being TRBD2 (6 bases). Trimming left V 0 bases short and J 5 bases short, with 19 bases between. In germline, CDR1 is MNHEY, CDR2 SMNVEV (reference sequence). CDR3 size: 17 residues. CDR3 amino acids: CASSLSVPGGGEETQYF. The CDR3 DNA reads as TGTGCCAGCAGTTTATCGGTCCCTGGGGGAGGCGAGGAGACCCAGTACTTC.

This clone came up a few times. The chain carries TRBV18 and TRBJ1-1; D is perhaps TRBD1 (6 bases). Trimming left V 4 bases short and J 9 bases short, with 15 bases between. Germline V gene data show CDR1 as KGHSH and CDR2 as LQKENI. This CDR3 is 13 amino acids long. In nucleotides, the CDR3 is TGTGCCAGCTCACTACTACAGGGCGGCAAAGCTTTCTTT. Protein sequence: CASSLLQGGKAFF.

CDR3: CASSMSPSGYGYTF. The CDR3 bases are TGTGCCAGCAGCATGAGCCCCTCGGGGTACGGCTACACCTTC. The chain links TRBV7-9 to TRBJ1-2; D gene uncertain. Germline CDR1 and CDR2: SEHNR and FQNEAQ (reference sequence). The CDR3 consists of 14 residues. V lost 5 bases and J lost 8, with 18 bases in between.

The chain employs TRBV28 and TRBJ2-3; tentatively, D is TRBD2 (6 bases). Between the trimmed V and J ends, which lost 8 bases and 3 bases, there was a span of 18 bases. This CDR3 has 15 amino acids. Germline lookup yields CDR1 MDHEN and CDR2 SYDVKM. The CDR3 DNA reads TGTGCCAGCGTCGGGAGCCAGGCGGGAACAGATACGCAGTATTTT. Its translation is CASVGSQAGTDTQYF.

This clone has just a few counts. This chain connects TRBV27 to TRBJ2-3; D unresolved. CDR3 size: 13 residues. CDR1 is MNHEY and CDR2 is SMNVEV in the germline V gene (reference sequence). V gave up 6 bases and J gave up 6 bases, with 13 bases separating them. The chain's CDR3 is CASRAHTQDTQYF. The CDR3 nucleotides read TGTGCCAGCAGGGCACACACGCAGGATACGCAGTATTTT.

This clone has more than one count but fewer than ten. The chain carries TRBV6-5 and TRBJ2-7, with D possibly matching TRBD2 (5 bases). The CDR3 runs to 12 residues. Germline loops: CDR1 MNHEY, CDR2 SVGAGI. V lost 5 bases, J lost 9 bases, and 14 bases lay in between. CDR3: CASSPGRGGQYV. The DNA for the CDR3 is TGTGCCAGCAGTCCGGGGAGAGGCGGGCAGTACGTC.

This chain links TRBV5-1 with TRBJ1-1; no clear D gene. The germline CDR1 and CDR2 sequences are SGHRS and YFSETQ. The CDR3 loop spans 11 amino acids. The ends were cut back, 4 bases at V and 3 bases at J, with 4 bases in the middle. CDR3 region: CASSQDTEAFF. DNA of the CDR3: TGCGCCAGCAGCCAGGACACTGAAGCTTTCTTT.

This clone was observed a few times. The gene calls are TRBV29-1 and TRBJ2-3, with D possibly TRBD1 on 6 matching bases. V lost 4 bases and J lost 2, with 10 bases in between. CDR1 SQVTM and CDR2 ANQGSEA come from the germline V gene. The CDR3 sequence is 13 residues long. CDR3 nucleotides: TGCAGCGTTGTTCGGGACAACACAGATACGCAGTATTTT. It translates to CSVVRDNTDTQYF.

This clone was found a few times. The chain uses TRBV14 and TRBJ2-1, with a possible D match to TRBD2 (6 bases). This CDR3 is 14 amino acids long. CDR1 SGHDN and CDR2 FVKESK come from the germline V gene. Trimming removed 8 bases from V and 2 bases from J, with 13 bases in between. CDR3 region: CASVKSGPYNEQFF. The CDR3 region has the DNA TGTGCCAGCGTGAAAAGCGGGCCCTACAATGAGCAGTTCTTC.

The genes are TRBV7-6 and TRBJ2-3; D not certain. The CDR3 consists of 13 residues. Trimming took off 5 bases at V and 6 bases at J, with 12 bases between the two ends. Looked up from germline, CDR1 is SGHVS and CDR2 is FNYEAQ. The CDR3 is CASSESQTDTQYF. The CDR3 DNA reads as TGTGCCAGCAGCGAATCCCAGACTGATACGCAGTATTTT.

V gene TRBV11-2 combines with J gene TRBJ1-4, with D tentatively TRBD1 (5 bases). V was cut by 2 bases and J by 3 bases, with 13 bases left in between. The CDR3 is 16 amino acids. Germline V CDR1 and CDR2: SGHAT, FQNNGV. This chain's CDR3 is CASSLNGAGANEKLFF. The CDR3 DNA reads TGTGCCAGCAGCTTAAATGGGGCAGGCGCTAATGAAAAACTGTTTTTT.

The V gene is TRBV15, the J gene TRBJ1-1, with 9 bases aligning to TRBD1. CDR3 size: 15 residues. V lost 2 bases and J lost 3; bases outside the gene matches: 4. CDR1 is LNHNV, CDR2 YYDKDF, per germline (reference sequence). CDR3 bases: TGTGCCACCAGCAGAACCCGGGACAGGGACACTGAAGCTTTCTTT. Its translation: CATSRTRDRDTEAFF.